These T cell receptor beta chains were read from a single sample in a study of T cell clones after liver transplantation. Sequenced by immunoSEQ multiplex PCR; TCRdb stores in-frame clones only, minus some. The sample consists of around 100,000 clones, around 84% of them appearing once. The sample was CD4+ T cells from blood, taken roughly 50 months after liver transplant. All receptors derive from a human patient who received a liver transplant. Some T cells may be graft donor cells. The CDR3 runs from the conserved cysteine through the conserved F or W. D genes are given only for firm matches. Some rows mark clone size as missing; the rest say once, few, many or name a class of expanded clone.

J: TRBJ1-2; V: TRBV29-1; size: .; D: .; CDR3: CSVGTGVYGYTF; DNA: TGCAGCGTTGGGACGGGGGTATATGGCTACACCTTC
J: TRBJ1-1; V: TRBV30; size: .; D: .; CDR3: CAWSGQKGQNTEAFF; DNA: TGTGCCTGGAGTGGACAGAAGGGTCAGAACACTGAAGCTTTCTTT
J: TRBJ2-2; V: TRBV7-6; size: .; D: TRBD1; CDR3: CASSLIVTGGTGELFF; DNA: TGTGCCAGCAGCTTAATTGTAACAGGGGGTACCGGGGAGCTGTTTTTT
J: TRBJ1-1; V: TRBV7-2; size: few; D: .; CDR3: CASSLRVSTEAFF; DNA: TGTGCCAGCAGCTTACGGGTCTCCACTGAAGCTTTCTTT
J: TRBJ2-6; V: TRBV2; size: once; D: .; CDR3: CASRRDSGANVLTF; DNA: TGTGCCAGCAGGAGGGATTCTGGGGCCAACGTCCTGACTTTC
J: TRBJ1-2; V: TRBV29-1; size: .; D: .; CDR3: CSVGGSDGYTF; DNA: TGCAGCGTTGGGGGAAGTGACGGCTACACCTTC
J: TRBJ1-5; V: TRBV28; size: .; D: .; CDR3: CASRGTQNQPQHF; DNA: TGTGCCAGCAGGGGGACACAGAATCAGCCCCAGCATTTT
J: TRBJ2-7; V: TRBV6-6; size: .; D: TRBD1; CDR3: CASTPRQAGGKGEQYF; DNA: TGTGCCAGCACTCCCCGGCAGGCAGGGGGCAAGGGCGAGCAGTACTTC
J: TRBJ2-3; V: TRBV11-2; size: .; D: .; CDR3: CASSLGDLRVTQYF; DNA: TGTGCCAGCAGCTTAGGGGACTTGAGAGTTACGCAGTATTTT
J: TRBJ2-7; V: TRBV6-6; size: .; D: .; CDR3: CASSYSADLPGEQYF; DNA: TGTGCCAGCAGTTACTCGGCCGACTTACCGGGGGAGCAGTACTTC
J: TRBJ1-3; V: TRBV2; size: .; D: .; CDR3: CASSPRDGNTIYF; DNA: TGTGCCAGCAGCCCCCGAGACGGAAACACCATATATTTT
J: TRBJ2-3; V: TRBV6-5; size: .; D: .; CDR3: CASGDSTDTQYF; DNA: TGTGCCAGCGGGGACAGCACAGATACGCAGTATTTT
J: TRBJ2-4; V: TRBV7-9; size: .; D: .; CDR3: CASSLALATMDKNIQYF; DNA: TGTGCCAGCAGCTTAGCGCTAGCGACCATGGACAAAAACATTCAGTACTTC
J: TRBJ2-5; V: TRBV27; size: .; D: .; CDR3: CASSFHGETQYF; DNA: TGTGCCAGCAGTTTTCATGGGGAGACCCAGTACTTC
J: TRBJ2-5; V: TRBV28; size: .; D: TRBD2; CDR3: CASSSPTPRTSGGSWKTQYF; DNA: TGTGCCAGCAGTTCCCCAACCCCTAGGACTAGCGGGGGATCGTGGAAGACCCAGTACTTC
J: TRBJ1-1; V: TRBV15; size: .; D: .; CDR3: CATMVGAMNIPNTEAFF; DNA: TGTGCCACCATGGTTGGGGCAATGAACATCCCGAACACTGAAGCTTTCTTT
J: TRBJ2-3; V: TRBV30; size: .; D: .; CDR3: CAWSVSLTGQYF; DNA: TGTGCCTGGAGTGTGAGTTTGACCGGGCAGTATTTT
J: TRBJ1-1; V: TRBV5-1; size: .; D: .; CDR3: CASSWAGDTEAFF; DNA: TGCGCCAGCAGCTGGGCCGGGGACACTGAAGCTTTCTTT
J: TRBJ2-4; V: TRBV10-1; size: .; D: .; CDR3: CASSEEGRVDIQYF; DNA: TGCGCCAGCAGTGAGGAGGGCAGGGTGGACATTCAGTACTTC
J: TRBJ2-1; V: TRBV19; size: .; D: TRBD2; CDR3: CASSNPGGTYNEQFF; DNA: TGTGCCAGTAGTAATCCGGGAGGGACCTACAATGAGCAGTTCTTC
J: TRBJ2-3; V: TRBV29-1; size: once; D: .; CDR3: CSVGLDTQYF; DNA: TGCAGCGTAGGTTTGGATACGCAGTATTTT
J: TRBJ2-1; V: TRBV5-1; size: .; D: .; CDR3: CASSSRFSGPIGDEQFF; DNA: TGCGCCAGCAGCTCGCGATTTAGCGGTCCAATTGGGGATGAGCAGTTCTTC
J: TRBJ1-6; V: TRBV6-5; size: .; D: .; CDR3: CASSYDRGRGSPLHF; DNA: TGTGCCAGCAGTTACGATAGGGGAAGAGGTTCACCCCTCCACTTT
J: TRBJ2-5; V: TRBV9; size: .; D: TRBD2; CDR3: CASSVGLAGVSVHLFQETQYF; DNA: TGTGCCAGCAGCGTGGGACTAGCGGGGGTTTCGGTACATCTTTTCCAAGAGACCCAGTACTTC
J: TRBJ1-1; V: TRBV5-1; size: few; D: .; CDR3: CASSLDRPMTEAFF; DNA: TGCGCCAGCAGCTTGGACAGGCCTATGACTGAAGCTTTCTTT
J: TRBJ2-1; V: TRBV9; size: few; D: TRBD2; CDR3: CASSASGSSYNEQFF; DNA: TGTGCCAGCAGCGCTAGCGGGAGCTCCTACAATGAGCAGTTCTTC
J: TRBJ2-5; V: TRBV10-1; size: .; D: .; CDR3: CASRRRGFHQETQYF; DNA: TGCGCCAGCAGGCGGCGGGGATTCCATCAAGAGACCCAGTACTTC
J: TRBJ2-1; V: TRBV9; size: few; D: TRBD1; CDR3: CASSVRGQKTDNEQFF; DNA: TGTGCCAGCAGCGTACGGGGACAGAAGACTGACAATGAGCAGTTCTTC
J: TRBJ2-2; V: TRBV7-3; size: .; D: TRBD2; CDR3: CASSLQRTSGRASNTGELFF; DNA: TGTGCCAGCAGCTTACAGAGGACTAGCGGGAGGGCCTCGAACACCGGGGAGCTGTTTTTT
J: TRBJ2-7; V: TRBV27; size: .; D: .; CDR3: CASSTAPFQIQQYF; DNA: TGTGCCAGCAGTACAGCCCCTTTTCAAATTCAGCAGTACTTC
J: TRBJ1-4; V: TRBV6-5; size: once; D: .; CDR3: CASQGRGKLFF; DNA: TGTGCCAGCCAGGGGAGAGGAAAACTGTTTTTT
J: TRBJ2-2; V: TRBV5-5; size: .; D: TRBD1; CDR3: CASSPVPGQLTGELFF; DNA: TGTGCCAGCAGCCCAGTCCCGGGACAGCTCACCGGGGAGCTGTTTTTT
J: TRBJ2-1; V: TRBV7-8; size: .; D: TRBD2; CDR3: CASSLVDGGYNEQFF; DNA: TGTGCCAGCAGCTTAGTGGACGGGGGGTACAATGAGCAGTTCTTC
J: TRBJ2-1; V: TRBV28; size: .; D: .; CDR3: CASSVRNEQFF; DNA: TGTGCCTCGTCCGTGCGTAATGAGCAGTTCTTC
J: TRBJ2-1; V: TRBV7-2; size: .; D: .; CDR3: CASSSTWLDNEQFF; DNA: TGTGCCAGCAGCTCTACATGGTTGGACAATGAGCAGTTCTTC
J: TRBJ1-4; V: TRBV5-4; size: .; D: TRBD1; CDR3: CASSFGQGREKLFF; DNA: TGTGCCAGCAGCTTCGGACAGGGGCGAGAAAAACTGTTTTTT
J: TRBJ2-1; V: TRBV7-6; size: .; D: .; CDR3: CASSSSGLSQVEQFF; DNA: TGTGCCAGCAGCTCTTCCGGACTTTCCCAAGTGGAGCAGTTCTTC
J: TRBJ2-3; V: TRBV9; size: .; D: .; CDR3: CASSISPSSTDTQYF; DNA: TGTGCCAGCAGCATTTCACCATCTAGCACAGATACGCAGTATTTT
J: TRBJ1-3; V: TRBV9; size: .; D: .; CDR3: CASSPAGETGNTIYF; DNA: TGTGCCAGCAGCCCGGCGGGGGAGACTGGAAACACCATATATTTT
J: TRBJ1-2; V: TRBV27; size: .; D: .; CDR3: CATKEGTDYGYTF; DNA: TGTGCCACAAAGGAAGGAACAGACTATGGCTACACCTTC
J: TRBJ1-6; V: TRBV4-2; size: .; D: .; CDR3: CASSQDIGKNSPLHF; DNA: TGTGCCAGCAGCCAAGATATAGGGAAAAATTCACCCCTCCACTTT
J: TRBJ2-5; V: TRBV6-1; size: .; D: TRBD1; CDR3: CASSGLGGPRLGETQYF; DNA: TGTGCCAGCAGTGGTTTAGGGGGCCCCAGATTAGGTGAGACCCAGTACTTC
J: TRBJ2-1; V: TRBV18; size: .; D: .; CDR3: CASSPLQLRDYNEQFF; DNA: TGTGCCAGCTCCCCCCTGCAGCTGAGGGATTACAATGAGCAGTTCTTC
J: TRBJ2-3; V: TRBV30; size: .; D: .; CDR3: CAWNRGTGDTQYF; DNA: TGTGCCTGGAATCGTGGAACGGGAGATACGCAGTATTTT
J: TRBJ1-2; V: TRBV6-5; size: .; D: TRBD1; CDR3: CASSPDRVGVYGYTF; DNA: TGTGCCAGCAGTCCCGACAGGGTAGGGGTCTATGGCTACACCTTC
J: TRBJ2-7; V: TRBV4-3; size: .; D: TRBD2; CDR3: CASSRSVTSGSKHYEQYF; DNA: TGCGCCAGCAGCCGGAGCGTAACTAGCGGGTCTAAACACTACGAGCAGTACTTC
J: TRBJ2-7; V: TRBV11-1; size: .; D: TRBD1; CDR3: CASSLDRGWEQYF; DNA: TGTGCCAGCAGCCTCGACAGGGGATGGGAGCAGTACTTC
J: TRBJ2-7; V: TRBV7-2; size: .; D: .; CDR3: CASSPLARSSYEQYF; DNA: TGTGCCAGCAGCCCTTTAGCGAGAAGCTCCTACGAGCAGTACTTC
J: TRBJ2-2; V: TRBV5-4; size: .; D: TRBD2; CDR3: CASSTTSGGARTGELFF; DNA: TGTGCCAGCAGCACCACTAGCGGGGGGGCCCGGACCGGGGAGCTGTTTTTT
J: TRBJ2-5; V: TRBV28; size: .; D: TRBD2; CDR3: CASSLGPRKRGGQETQYF; DNA: TGTGCCAGCAGTTTAGGCCCCAGGAAGCGGGGAGGACAAGAGACCCAGTACTTC
J: TRBJ1-4; V: TRBV27; size: .; D: TRBD1; CDR3: CASRRKGAGEKLFF; DNA: TGTGCCAGCCGCAGAAAGGGGGCGGGAGAAAAACTGTTTTTT
J: TRBJ1-1; V: TRBV5-1; size: few; D: .; CDR3: CASSLWGAAMNTEAFF; DNA: TGCGCCAGCAGCTTATGGGGGGCCGCCATGAACACTGAAGCTTTCTTT
J: TRBJ1-4; V: TRBV7-3; size: .; D: .; CDR3: CASSLYVRQEEKLFF; DNA: TGTGCCAGCAGCTTATACGTGCGTCAGGAGGAAAAACTGTTTTTT
J: TRBJ2-5; V: TRBV2; size: .; D: TRBD2; CDR3: CASSGSGGQETQYF; DNA: TGTGCCAGCAGTGGGAGCGGGGGCCAAGAGACCCAGTACTTC
J: TRBJ1-5; V: TRBV19; size: .; D: TRBD1; CDR3: CASSVDRVRQPQHF; DNA: TGTGCCAGTAGCGTCGACAGGGTGCGACAGCCCCAGCATTTT
J: TRBJ2-4; V: TRBV6-1; size: .; D: TRBD2; CDR3: CASKLAGLAKNIQYF; DNA: TGTGCCAGCAAGCTAGCGGGTTTAGCCAAAAACATTCAGTACTTC
J: TRBJ2-3; V: TRBV6-5; size: once; D: TRBD1; CDR3: CASSWGGQGITYTQYF; DNA: TGTGCCAGCAGTTGGGGGGGACAGGGAATAACTTATACGCAGTATTTT
J: TRBJ1-1; V: TRBV2; size: .; D: .; CDR3: CASSETTGTEAFF; DNA: TGTGCCAGCAGTGAGACGACGGGGACTGAAGCTTTCTTT
J: TRBJ1-1; V: TRBV7-2; size: .; D: .; CDR3: CASSLAWEAFF; DNA: TGTGCCAGCAGCTTAGCTTGGGAAGCTTTCTTT
J: TRBJ2-7; V: TRBV27; size: .; D: TRBD1; CDR3: CASSFTDRFYEQYF; DNA: TGTGCCAGCAGTTTTACGGACAGGTTTTACGAGCAGTACTTC